This record looks at one T cell receptor beta chain sequence and its context. No antigen is known for it. This sample was taken from a study of cytomegalovirus exposure and HLA in healthy donors. Study conclusions and caveats: In a later analysis, the majority of CMV-associated beta chains seemingly showed HLA restriction. What a later analysis showed was that several of the most significant clusters appeared linked to common viral pathogens. The authors listed roughly 150 TCR beta chains as cytomegalovirus-associated.

PCR primers comprised 60 Vbeta and 13 Jbeta primers. TCRdb's copy holds only in-frame clones and misses some; the assay was immunoSEQ multiplex PCR. This repertoire shows roughly 200,000 clones, 79% found once; its top ten account for around 4.3%. The sample consisted of PBMCs. The TCR originated in a woman aged 25 to 39 in good health and CMV-seropositive.

The DNA of the CDR3 is TGTGCCAGCAGTCTAAGTTCAGGGAAAACTAATGAAAAACTGTTTTTT. As protein: CASSLSSGKTNEKLFF. The J gene is TRBJ1-4, the V gene TRBV2; D might be TRBD1 (5 bases). Germline CDR1 is SNHLY and CDR2 is FYNNEI. The CDR3 is made up of 16 amino acids. V lost 5 bases and J lost 1, with 14 bases in between.